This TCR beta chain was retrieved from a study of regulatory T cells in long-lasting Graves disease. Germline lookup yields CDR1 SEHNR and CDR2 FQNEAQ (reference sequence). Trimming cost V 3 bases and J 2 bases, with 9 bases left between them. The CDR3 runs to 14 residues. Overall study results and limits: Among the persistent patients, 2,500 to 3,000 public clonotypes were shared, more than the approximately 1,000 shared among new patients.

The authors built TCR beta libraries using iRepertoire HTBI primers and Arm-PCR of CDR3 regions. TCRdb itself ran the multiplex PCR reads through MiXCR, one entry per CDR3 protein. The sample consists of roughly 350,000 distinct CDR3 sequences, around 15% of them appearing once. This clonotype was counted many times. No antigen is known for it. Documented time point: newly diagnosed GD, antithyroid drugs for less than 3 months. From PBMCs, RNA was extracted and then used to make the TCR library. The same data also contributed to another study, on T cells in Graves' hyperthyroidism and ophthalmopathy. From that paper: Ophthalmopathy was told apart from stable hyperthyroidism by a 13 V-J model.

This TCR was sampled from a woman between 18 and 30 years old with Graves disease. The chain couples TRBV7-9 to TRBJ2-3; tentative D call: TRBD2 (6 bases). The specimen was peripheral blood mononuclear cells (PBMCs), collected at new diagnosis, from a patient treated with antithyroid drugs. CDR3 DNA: TGTGCCAGCAGCTTGGGGGGAATCACAGATACGCAGTATTTT. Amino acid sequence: CASSLGGITDTQYF.